This paragraph covers one TCR beta chain sequence. This sample stems from a study of blood T cell repertoires in COVID-19. In the study overall: Samples of COVID-19 (acute and convalescent) were obtained from the United States, Italy and Spain.

In germline, CDR1 is MNHEY, CDR2 SVGAGI. This CDR3 region has 12 residues. Trimming left V 7 bases short and J 6 bases short, with 10 bases between. The protocol was immunoSEQ multiplex PCR, while the TCRdb copy is restricted to in-frame clones and leaves out a portion. Found here are 300,000 to 350,000 clones, 87% of them singletons; the top ten hold 6% to 7%. Sequenced sample: peripheral blood. This sequence was found in a woman aged 45-65 years with COVID-19, enrolled during active disease. V and J are TRBV6-5 and TRBJ2-1; TRBD2 is a possible D gene (6 bases). For the CDR3, the DNA is TGTGCCAGCAAACGGGAGCTCAATGAGCAGTTCTTC. This gives the protein CASKRELNEQFF.